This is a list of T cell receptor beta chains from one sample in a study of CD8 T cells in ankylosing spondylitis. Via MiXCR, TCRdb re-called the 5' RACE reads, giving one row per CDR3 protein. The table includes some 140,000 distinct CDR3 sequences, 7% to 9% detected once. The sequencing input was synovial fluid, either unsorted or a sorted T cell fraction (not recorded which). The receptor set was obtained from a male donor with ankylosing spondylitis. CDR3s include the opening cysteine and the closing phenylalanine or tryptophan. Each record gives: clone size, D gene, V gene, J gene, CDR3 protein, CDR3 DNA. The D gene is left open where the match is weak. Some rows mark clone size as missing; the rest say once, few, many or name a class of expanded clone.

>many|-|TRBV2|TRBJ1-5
CASIGQLGQPQHF
TGTGCCAGCATTGGGCAGTTGGGGCAGCCCCAGCATTTT
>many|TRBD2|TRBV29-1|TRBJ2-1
CSVAGGPVNEQFF
TGCAGCGTTGCGGGAGGGCCAGTCAATGAGCAGTTCTTC
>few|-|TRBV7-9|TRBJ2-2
CASSLEHTGELFF
TGTGCCAGCAGCTTAGAGCACACCGGGGAGCTGTTTTTT
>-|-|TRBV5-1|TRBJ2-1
CASSGMGGPTEQFF
TGCGCCAGCAGCGGAATGGGGGGGCCGACTGAGCAGTTCTTC
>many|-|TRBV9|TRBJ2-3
CASSVVGTSYTDTQYF
TGTGCCAGCAGCGTAGTTGGGACGTCTTACACAGATACGCAGTATTTT
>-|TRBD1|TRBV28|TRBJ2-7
CASLGTDYEQYF
TGTGCCAGCCTCGGGACAGACTACGAGCAGTACTTC
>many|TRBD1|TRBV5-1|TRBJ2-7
CASSPRTGVFYEQYF
TGCGCCAGCAGCCCGAGGACAGGGGTGTTCTACGAGCAGTACTTC
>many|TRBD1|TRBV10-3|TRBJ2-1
CAISPHTGGNEQFF
TGTGCCATCAGTCCTCATACAGGGGGTAATGAGCAGTTCTTC
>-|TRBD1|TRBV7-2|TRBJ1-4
CASSLARGLGEKLFF
TGTGCCAGCAGCTTAGCCAGGGGGTTAGGAGAAAAACTGTTTTTT
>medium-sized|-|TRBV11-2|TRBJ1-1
CASSLSWTEAFF
TGTGCCAGCAGCTTAAGTTGGACTGAAGCTTTCTTT
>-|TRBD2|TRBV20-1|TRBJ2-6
CSARTSGGAGANVLTF
TGCAGTGCTCGGACTAGCGGGGGTGCTGGGGCCAACGTCCTGACTTTC
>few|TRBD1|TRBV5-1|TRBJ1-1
CASSLLEGASTEAFF
TGCGCCAGCAGCCTACTGGAGGGGGCTTCCACTGAAGCTTTCTTT
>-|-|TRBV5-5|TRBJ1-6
CAIGPGTRRSPLHF
TGTGCCATCGGCCCCGGGACACGACGTTCACCCCTCCACTTT
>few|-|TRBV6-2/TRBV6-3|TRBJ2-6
CASSYFRISGANVLTF
TGTGCCAGCAGTTACTTCAGGATCTCTGGGGCCAACGTCCTGACTTTC
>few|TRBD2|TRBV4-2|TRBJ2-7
CASRSTSGSYEQYF
TGTGCCAGCAGATCGACTAGCGGGTCCTACGAGCAGTACTTC
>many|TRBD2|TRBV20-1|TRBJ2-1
CSAARLASSYNEQFF
TGCAGTGCAGCCCGACTAGCGAGCTCCTACAATGAGCAGTTCTTC
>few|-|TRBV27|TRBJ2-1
CATQSAGRASVQFF
TGTGCCACCCAGTCGGCGGGACGGGCGAGTGTGCAGTTCTTC
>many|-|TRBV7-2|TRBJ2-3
CASSQSGFTQYF
TGTGCCAGCAGCCAAAGCGGGTTTACGCAGTATTTT
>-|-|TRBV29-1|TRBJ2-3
CSVVTAYTDTQYF
TGCAGCGTTGTAACGGCCTACACAGATACGCAGTATTTT
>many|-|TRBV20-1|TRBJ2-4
CSARGVAKNIQYF
TGCAGTGCTAGAGGGGTAGCCAAAAACATTCAGTACTTC
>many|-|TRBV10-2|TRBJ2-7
CASSEPGDSYEQYF
TGCGCCAGCAGTGAGCCGGGGGATTCCTACGAGCAGTACTTC
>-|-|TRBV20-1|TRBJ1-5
CTASPLGPQPQHF
TGCACTGCTAGTCCGTTGGGGCCTCAGCCCCAGCATTTT